The sequence of this TCR beta chain was determined in a study of human T cells and chemical hapten exposure. Study context: How much TCR each sample yielded varied, mostly because pooled library volumes differed slightly. The study's findings and limits: Expanded TCR sets contained significantly more large CDR3 similarity clusters than controls.

One entry per CDR3 protein, called by TCRdb with MiXCR from the RACE reads. The sample lists some 38,000 distinct CDR3 sequences, more than 9% occurring once. This clonotype has only a few counts. The antigen remains undetermined. Indicated time point: patch test 3, about 24 weeks after DPC sensitization. Treatment here: therapeutic diphenylcyclopropenone sensitization with weekly scalp DPC. Unfractionated whole blood was the source of the extracted total RNA. This TCR derives from a man aged 45-60 years with alopecia areata. Some clones in this sample may be carry-over from other donors' samples. The sequencing here drew on whole blood, taken in connection with sensitization to the hapten diphenylcyclopropenone (DPC).

The CDR3, as DNA: TGTGCCAGCAGCACCCAGAGTTTCTATGGCTACACCTTC. Protein product: CASSTQSFYGYTF. The chain recombines TRBV14 with TRBJ1-2; D is ambiguous. The CDR3 spans 13 residues. The germline V and J ends were trimmed by 5 bases and 4 bases, with 11 bases remaining between them. Germline V gene data show CDR1 as SGHDN and CDR2 as FVKESK.